This T cell receptor (beta chain) derives from a study of T cell responses to AZD1222 COVID-19 vaccine. General study results and limits: Spike-specific TCRs gained breadth and depth after people received two AZD1222 doses. Among the donors, most were white British and more were female, and clonal diversity was possibly underestimated.

The CDR3 consists of 16 residues. CDR1 is KGHSH and CDR2 is LQKENI in the germline V gene. V lost 3 bases and J 2 bases, leaving 14 bases between the germline ends. Sequenced by immunoSEQ multiplex PCR; TCRdb stores in-frame clones only, minus some. The data contain some 140,000 clones, roughly 80% of them seen just once; the ten biggest clones take up roughly 3.9%. About this clone: What it recognizes is unknown.

The chain carries TRBV18 and TRBJ1-3; D is possibly TRBD1 (6 bases). This specimen consisted of peripheral blood, obtained on day 0 of AZD1222 vaccination. The TCR originated in an adult in good health. This CDR3 reads CASSPLTGTTGNTIYF. The DNA for the CDR3 is TGTGCCAGCTCACCCCTGACAGGTACAACTGGAAACACCATATATTTT.